What follows describes a single T cell receptor (beta chain). Its target is unknown. CDR3 size: 15 residues. Germline V CDR1 and CDR2: LNHDA, SQIVND (reference sequence). Between the trimmed V and J ends, which lost 3 bases and 0 bases, there was a span of 9 bases. It was cDNA, reverse transcribed from extracted RNA, that served as the sequencing template. Produced via immunoSEQ multiplex PCR; TCRdb's table is partial and in-frame only. The table includes 110,000 or so clones, roughly 50% detected once. This entry comes from a study of CD8+ T cells in alopecia areata. Turning to the study itself: Oral tofacitinib, 5 to 10 mg twice daily, was given in an open-label trial.

Study-level points and caveats: Sharing of TCRs across patients appeared less clear than in mice, possibly for HLA-related reasons.

Treatment noted: oral pan-JAK inhibitor, 5-10 mg twice daily. Sequenced here: CD4+ T cells sorted from blood, sampled at week 24, from a patient treated with tofacitinib. The chain couples TRBV19 to TRBJ2-1; unclear D gene. The sequence was collected from a human donor with alopecia areata. CDR3 nucleotides: TGTGCCAGTAGTATTGTCCGTAGCTCCTACAATGAGCAGTTCTTC. Residues: CASSIVRSSYNEQFF.